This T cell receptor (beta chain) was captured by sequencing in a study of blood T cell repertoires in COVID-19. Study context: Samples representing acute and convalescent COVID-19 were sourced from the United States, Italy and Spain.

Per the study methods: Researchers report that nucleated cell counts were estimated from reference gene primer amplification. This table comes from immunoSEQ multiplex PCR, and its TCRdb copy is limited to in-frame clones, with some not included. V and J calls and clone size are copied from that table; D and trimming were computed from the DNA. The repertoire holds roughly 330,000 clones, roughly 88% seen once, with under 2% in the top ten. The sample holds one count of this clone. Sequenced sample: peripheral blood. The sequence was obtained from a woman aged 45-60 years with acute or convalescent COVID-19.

The CDR3 DNA is TGTGCCAGCAGCCCGGGGACAGGGGGCTTGGAGACCCAGTACTTC. Encoded protein: CASSPGTGGLETQYF. The chain has TRBV28 and TRBJ2-5, with TRBD1 matching 12 bases. The CDR3 contains 15 residues. V was clipped by 6 bases and J by 5 bases; unmatched bases: 7. Germline V lookup: CDR1 MDHEN, CDR2 SYDVKM.